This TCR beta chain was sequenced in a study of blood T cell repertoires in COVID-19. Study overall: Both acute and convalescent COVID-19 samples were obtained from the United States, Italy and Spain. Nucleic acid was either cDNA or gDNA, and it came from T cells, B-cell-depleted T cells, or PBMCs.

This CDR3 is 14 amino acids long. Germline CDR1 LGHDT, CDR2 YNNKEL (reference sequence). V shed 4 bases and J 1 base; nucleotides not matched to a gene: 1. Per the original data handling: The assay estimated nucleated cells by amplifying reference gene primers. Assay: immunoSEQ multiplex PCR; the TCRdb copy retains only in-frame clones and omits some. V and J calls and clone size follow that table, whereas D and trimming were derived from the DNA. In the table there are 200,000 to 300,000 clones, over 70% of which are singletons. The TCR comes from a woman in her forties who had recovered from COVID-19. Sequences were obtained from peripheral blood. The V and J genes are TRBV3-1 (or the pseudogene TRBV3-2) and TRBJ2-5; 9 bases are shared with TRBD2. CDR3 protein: CASSLSGGQETQYF. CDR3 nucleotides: TGTGCCAGCAGCCTTAGCGGGGGCCAAGAGACCCAGTACTTC.